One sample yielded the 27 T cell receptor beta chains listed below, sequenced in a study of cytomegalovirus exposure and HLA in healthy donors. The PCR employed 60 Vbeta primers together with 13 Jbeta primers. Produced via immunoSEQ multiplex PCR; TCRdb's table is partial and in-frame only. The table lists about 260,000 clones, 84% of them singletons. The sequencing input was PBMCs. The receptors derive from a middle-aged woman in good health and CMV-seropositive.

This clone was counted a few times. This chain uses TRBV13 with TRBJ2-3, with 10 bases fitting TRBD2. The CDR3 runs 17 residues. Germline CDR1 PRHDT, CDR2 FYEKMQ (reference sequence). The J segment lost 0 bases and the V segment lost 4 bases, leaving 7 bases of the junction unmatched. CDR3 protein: CASSSPFSGGSTDTQYF. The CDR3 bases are TGTGCCAGCAGCTCCCCGTTTAGCGGGGGGAGCACAGATACGCAGTATTTT.

The CDR3 nucleotides are TGTGCCACAATTCCCTTCGGCGGGACCCAGTACTTC. Amino acids: CATIPFGGTQYF. J is TRBJ2-5 and V is TRBV6-1; no firm D call. Germline lookup yields CDR1 MNHNS and CDR2 SASEGT. Trimming left V 10 bases short and J 7 bases short, with 16 bases between. The CDR3 sequence is 12 residues long.

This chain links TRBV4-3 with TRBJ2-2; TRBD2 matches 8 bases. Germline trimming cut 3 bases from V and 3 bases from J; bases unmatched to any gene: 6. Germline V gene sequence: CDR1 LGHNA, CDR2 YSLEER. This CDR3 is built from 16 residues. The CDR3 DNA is TGCGCCAGCAGCCAGAGCTGGCGGGAGGACACCGGGGAGCTGTTTTTT. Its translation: CASSQSWREDTGELFF.

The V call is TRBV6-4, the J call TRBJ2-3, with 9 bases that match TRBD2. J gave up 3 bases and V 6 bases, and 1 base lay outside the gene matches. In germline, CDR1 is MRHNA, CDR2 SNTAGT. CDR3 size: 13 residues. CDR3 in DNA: TGTGCCAGCAGGCTAGCGGGGACAGATACGCAGTATTTT. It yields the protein CASRLAGTDTQYF.

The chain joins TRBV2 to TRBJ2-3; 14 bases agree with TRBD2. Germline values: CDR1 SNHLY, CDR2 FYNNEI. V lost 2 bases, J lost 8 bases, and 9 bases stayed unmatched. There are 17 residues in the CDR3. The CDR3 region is CASSEPKGLAGGATQYF. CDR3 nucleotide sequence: TGTGCCAGCAGTGAACCCAAAGGACTAGCGGGAGGTGCTACGCAGTATTTT.

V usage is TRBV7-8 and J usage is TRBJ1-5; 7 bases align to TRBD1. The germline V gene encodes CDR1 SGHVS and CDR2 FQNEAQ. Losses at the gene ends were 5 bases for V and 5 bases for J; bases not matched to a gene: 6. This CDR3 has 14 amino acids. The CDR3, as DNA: TGTGCCAGCAGCAATGACAGGGTACATCAGCCCCAGCATTTT. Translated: CASSNDRVHQPQHF.

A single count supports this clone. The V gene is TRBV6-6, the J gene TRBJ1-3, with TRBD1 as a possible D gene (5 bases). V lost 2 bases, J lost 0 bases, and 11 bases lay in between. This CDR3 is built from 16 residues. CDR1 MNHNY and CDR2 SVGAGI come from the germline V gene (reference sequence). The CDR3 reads CASSYGAGPSGNTIYF. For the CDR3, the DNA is TGTGCCAGCAGTTACGGGGCAGGTCCCTCTGGAAACACCATATATTTT.

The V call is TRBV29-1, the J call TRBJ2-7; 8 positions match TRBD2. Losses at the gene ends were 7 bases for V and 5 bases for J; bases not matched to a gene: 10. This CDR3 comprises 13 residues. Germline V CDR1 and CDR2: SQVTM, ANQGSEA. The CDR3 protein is CSAAGLAFDEQYF. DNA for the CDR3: TGCAGCGCCGCTGGACTAGCCTTCGACGAGCAGTACTTC.

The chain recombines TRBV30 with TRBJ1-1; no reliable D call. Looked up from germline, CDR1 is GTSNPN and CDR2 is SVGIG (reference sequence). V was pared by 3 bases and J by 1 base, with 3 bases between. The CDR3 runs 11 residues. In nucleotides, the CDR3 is TGTGCCTGGAGAGCGAACACTGAAGCTTTCTTT. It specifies CAWRANTEAFF. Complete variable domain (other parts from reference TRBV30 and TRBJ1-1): SQTIHQWPATLVQPVGSPLSLECTVEGTSNPNLYWYRQAAGRGLQLLFYSVGIGQISSEVPQNLSASRPQDRQFILSSKKLLLSDSGFYLCAWRANTEAFFGQGTRLTVV.

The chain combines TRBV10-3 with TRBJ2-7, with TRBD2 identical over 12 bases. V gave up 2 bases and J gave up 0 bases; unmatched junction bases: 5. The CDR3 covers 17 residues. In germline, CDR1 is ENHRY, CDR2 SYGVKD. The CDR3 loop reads CAISELAGGRSSYEQYF. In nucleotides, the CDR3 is TGTGCCATCAGTGAGCTAGCGGGAGGGCGGAGCTCCTACGAGCAGTACTTC.

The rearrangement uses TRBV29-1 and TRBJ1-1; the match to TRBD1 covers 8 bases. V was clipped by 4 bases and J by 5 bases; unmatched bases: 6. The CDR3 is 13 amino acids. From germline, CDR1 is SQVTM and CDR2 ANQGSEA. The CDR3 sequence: CSVGGQVRTEAFF. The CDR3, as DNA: TGCAGCGTTGGGGGACAGGTGAGAACTGAAGCTTTCTTT.

The CDR3 DNA follows: TGTGCCAGCAGTGAAGGGAGGGCGGGGGAGACCCAGTACTTC. It yields the protein CASSEGRAGETQYF. V gene TRBV6-1 combines with J gene TRBJ2-5; D possibly corresponds to TRBD2 (6 bases). The CDR3 spans 14 residues. The V gene lost 1 base and the J gene lost 5 bases, with 11 bases spanning the gap. Germline CDR1 reads MNHNS; CDR2 reads SASEGT.

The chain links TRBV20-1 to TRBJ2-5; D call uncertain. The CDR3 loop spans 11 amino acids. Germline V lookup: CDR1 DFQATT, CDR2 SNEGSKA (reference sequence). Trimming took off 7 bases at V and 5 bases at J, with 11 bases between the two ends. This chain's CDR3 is CSGLGIETQYF. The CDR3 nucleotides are TGCAGTGGGCTAGGTATCGAGACCCAGTACTTC.

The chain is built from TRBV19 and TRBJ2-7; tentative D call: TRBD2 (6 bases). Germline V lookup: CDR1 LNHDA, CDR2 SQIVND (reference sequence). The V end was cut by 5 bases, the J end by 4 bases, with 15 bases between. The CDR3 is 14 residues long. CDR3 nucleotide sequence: TGTGCCAGTAGTCAGACGGGAGTCGGTTACGAGCAGTACTTC. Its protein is CASSQTGVGYEQYF. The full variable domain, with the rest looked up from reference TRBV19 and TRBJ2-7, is DGGITQSPKYLFRKEGQNVTLSCEQNLNHDAMYWYRQDPGQGLRLIYYSQIVNDFQKGDIAEGYSVSREKKESFPLTVTSAQKNPTAFYLCASSQTGVGYEQYFGPGTRLTVT.

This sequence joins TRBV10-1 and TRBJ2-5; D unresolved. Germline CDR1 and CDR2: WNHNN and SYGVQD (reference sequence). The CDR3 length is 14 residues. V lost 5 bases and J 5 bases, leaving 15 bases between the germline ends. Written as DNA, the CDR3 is TGCGCCAGCAGTCTCCGGCCCCTCGGGGAGACCCAGTACTTC. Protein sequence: CASSLRPLGETQYF.

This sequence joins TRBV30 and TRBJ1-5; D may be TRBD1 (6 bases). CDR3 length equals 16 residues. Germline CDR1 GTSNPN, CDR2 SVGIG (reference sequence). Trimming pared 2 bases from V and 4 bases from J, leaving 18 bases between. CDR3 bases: TGTGCCTGGAGTTATCACAGGGCGGGGGGAAATCAGCCCCAGCATTTT. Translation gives CAWSYHRAGGNQPQHF.

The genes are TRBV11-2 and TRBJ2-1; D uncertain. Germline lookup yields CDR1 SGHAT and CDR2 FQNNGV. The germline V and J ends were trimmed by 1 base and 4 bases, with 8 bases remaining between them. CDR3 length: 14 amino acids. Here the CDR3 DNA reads TGTGCCAGCAGCTTAGTTCCCCCTTACAATGAGCAGTTCTTC. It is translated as CASSLVPPYNEQFF.

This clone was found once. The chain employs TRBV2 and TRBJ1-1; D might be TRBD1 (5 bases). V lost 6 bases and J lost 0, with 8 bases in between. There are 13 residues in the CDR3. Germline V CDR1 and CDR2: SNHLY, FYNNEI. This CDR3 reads CASRGGLNTEAFF. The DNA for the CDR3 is TGTGCCAGCAGGGGGGGGTTGAACACTGAAGCTTTCTTT.

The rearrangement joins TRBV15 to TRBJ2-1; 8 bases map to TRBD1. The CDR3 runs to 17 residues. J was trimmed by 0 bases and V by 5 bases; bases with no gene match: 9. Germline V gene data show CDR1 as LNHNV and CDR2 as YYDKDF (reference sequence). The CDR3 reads CATSGAGTGGSYNEQFF. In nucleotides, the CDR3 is TGTGCCACCAGCGGAGCCGGGACAGGCGGCTCCTACAATGAGCAGTTCTTC. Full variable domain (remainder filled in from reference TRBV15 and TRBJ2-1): DAMVIQNPRYQVTQFGKPVTLSCSQTLNHNVMYWYQQKSSQAPKLLFHYYDKDFNNEADTPDNFQSRRPNTSFCFLDIRSPGLGDTAMYLCATSGAGTGGSYNEQFFGPGTRLTVL.

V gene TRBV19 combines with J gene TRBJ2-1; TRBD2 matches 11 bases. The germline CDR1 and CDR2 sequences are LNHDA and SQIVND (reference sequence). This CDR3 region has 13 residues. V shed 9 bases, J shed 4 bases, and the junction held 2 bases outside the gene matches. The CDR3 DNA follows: TGTGCCAGCGGGACTAGCGGTTACAATGAGCAGTTCTTC. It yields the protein CASGTSGYNEQFF.

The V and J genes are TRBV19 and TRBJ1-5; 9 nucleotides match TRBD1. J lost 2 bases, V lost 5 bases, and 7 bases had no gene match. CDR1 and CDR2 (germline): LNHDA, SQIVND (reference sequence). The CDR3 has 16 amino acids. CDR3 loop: CASSVHRGLGNQPQHF. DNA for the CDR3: TGTGCCAGTAGTGTCCACAGGGGGCTCGGCAATCAGCCCCAGCATTTT.

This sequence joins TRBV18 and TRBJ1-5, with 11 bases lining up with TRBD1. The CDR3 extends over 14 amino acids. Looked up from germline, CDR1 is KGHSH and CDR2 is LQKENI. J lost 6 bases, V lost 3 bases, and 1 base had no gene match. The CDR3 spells CASSPDRGLQPQHF. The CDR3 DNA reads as TGTGCCAGCTCACCGGACAGGGGGCTTCAGCCCCAGCATTTT.

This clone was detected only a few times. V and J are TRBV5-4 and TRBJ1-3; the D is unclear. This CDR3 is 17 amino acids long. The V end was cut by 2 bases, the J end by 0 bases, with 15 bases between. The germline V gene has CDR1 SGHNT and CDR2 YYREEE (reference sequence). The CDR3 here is CASSLPDGASSGNTIYF. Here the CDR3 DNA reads TGTGCCAGCAGCTTACCTGACGGAGCGAGCTCTGGAAACACCATATATTTT.

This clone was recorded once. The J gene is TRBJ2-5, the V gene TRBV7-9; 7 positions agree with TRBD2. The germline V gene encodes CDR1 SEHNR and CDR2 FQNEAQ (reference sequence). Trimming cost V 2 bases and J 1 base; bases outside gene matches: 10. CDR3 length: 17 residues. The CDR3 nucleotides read TGTGCCAGCAGCTTATGGTCTGGCGGGAGTTTCCAAGAGACCCAGTACTTC. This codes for CASSLWSGGSFQETQYF.

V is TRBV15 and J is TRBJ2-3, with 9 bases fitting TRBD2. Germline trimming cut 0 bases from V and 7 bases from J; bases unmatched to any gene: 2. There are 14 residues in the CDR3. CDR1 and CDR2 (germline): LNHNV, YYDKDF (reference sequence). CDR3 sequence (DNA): TGTGCCACCAGCAGAGAACTAGCGGGTAATACGCAGTATTTT. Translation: CATSRELAGNTQYF. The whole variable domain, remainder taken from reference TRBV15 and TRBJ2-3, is DAMVIQNPRYQVTQFGKPVTLSCSQTLNHNVMYWYQQKSSQAPKLLFHYYDKDFNNEADTPDNFQSRRPNTSFCFLDIRSPGLGDTAMYLCATSRELAGNTQYFGPGTRLTVL.

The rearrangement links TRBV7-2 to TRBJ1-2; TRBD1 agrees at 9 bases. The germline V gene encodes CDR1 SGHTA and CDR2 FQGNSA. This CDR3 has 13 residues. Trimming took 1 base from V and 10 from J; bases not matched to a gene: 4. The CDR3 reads CASSLDRGPYYTF. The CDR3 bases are TGTGCCAGCAGCTTAGACAGGGGGCCCTACTACACCTTC.

CDR3 loop: CASSLKGSDTQYF. In nucleotides, the CDR3 is TGTGCCAGCAGCTTAAAGGGGTCAGATACTCAGTACTTC. V usage is TRBV7-2 and J usage is TRBJ2-4; weak D call: TRBD1 (5 bases). CDR1 and CDR2 from the germline V gene are SGHTA and FQGNSA. V was shortened by 2 bases and J by 12 bases, with 14 bases between the two germline ends. The CDR3 has 13 residues. Full variable domain (rest looked up from reference TRBV7-2 and TRBJ2-4): GAGVSQSPSNKVTEKGKDVELRCDPISGHTALYWYRQSLGQGLEFLIYFQGNSAPDKSGLPSDRFSAERTGGSVSTLTIQRTQQEDSAVYLCASSLKGSDTQYFGAGTRLSVL.